The T cell receptor beta chain under discussion was sequenced for a study of shared clonotypes between healthy human individuals. The wider study: For every donor, three CD4 naive, three CD4 memory, two CD8 naive and one CD8 memory plates were used.

The ends lost 5 bases at V and 4 bases at J; junction bases unmatched: 13. The CDR3 runs 17 residues. Germline CDR1 is MDHEN and CDR2 is SYDVKM. The naive CD8 fraction comprised CD45RO-negative cells positively selected for CCR7 and excluded terminally differentiated effector memory CD45RA+ cells. Measured with immunoSEQ multiplex PCR; TCRdb has only the in-frame clones, and not every one. The sample yields approximately 600,000 clones, approximately 95% seen once. The sequence derives from a woman between 25 and 40 years old in good health. The chain employs TRBV28 and TRBJ2-7, with TRBD2 matching over 11 bases. The specimen sequenced was naive CD8+ T cells sorted from blood. The CDR3 reads CASSPTTLAGGFYEQYF. CDR3 bases: TGTGCCAGCAGTCCCACGACTCTAGCGGGAGGATTTTACGAGCAGTACTTC.